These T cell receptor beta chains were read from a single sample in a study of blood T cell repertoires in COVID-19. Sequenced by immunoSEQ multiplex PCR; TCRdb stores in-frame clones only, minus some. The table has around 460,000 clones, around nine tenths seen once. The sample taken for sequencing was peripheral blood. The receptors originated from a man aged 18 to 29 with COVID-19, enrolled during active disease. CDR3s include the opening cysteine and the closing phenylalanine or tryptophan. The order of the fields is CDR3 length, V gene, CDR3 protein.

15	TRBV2	CASTPEAGRKNTQYF
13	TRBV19	CASSSLAWETQYF
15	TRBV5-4	CASSPSGGSYNEQFF
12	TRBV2	CASSAAGYTIYF
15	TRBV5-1	CASSLGQGNNSPLHF
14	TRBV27	CASSSTGRGAEQYF
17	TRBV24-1	CATSDFRAGAAQETQYF
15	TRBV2	CASSDLVTVAYEQYF
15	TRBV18	CASSTVLAAKETQYF
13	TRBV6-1	CASSDRIVSGGDF
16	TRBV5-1	CASSRGQVGSTDTQYF
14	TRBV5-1	CASSLDRDGVTQYF
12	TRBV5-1	CASSLAGNEQFF
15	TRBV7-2	CASSSGQPLQGTQYF
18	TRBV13	CASSVRDRGTILTYEQYF
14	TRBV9	CASSGVAGSNEQFF
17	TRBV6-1	CASSASRQGYSNQPQHF
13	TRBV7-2	CASSSYERGELFF
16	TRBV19	CASSPGTGPSSYEQYF
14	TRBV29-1	CSVLTGTGAEKLFF
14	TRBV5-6	CASSSFGGHQPQHF
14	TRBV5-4	CASSGQGVSYEQYF
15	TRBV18	CASSVGGDGDTEAFF
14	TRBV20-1	CSASTQGNYNEQFF
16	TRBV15	CATSRDDPTINYGYTF
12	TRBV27	CASSSNQETQYF
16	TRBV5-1	CASSWTAGGLYNEQFF
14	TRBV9	CASSVYRGNSPLHF
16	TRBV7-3	CASSSGLAGTKETQYF
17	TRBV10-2	CASRPGTSGIAKNIQYF
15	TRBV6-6	CASTPRDRGNYGYTF
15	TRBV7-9	CASSLEGGRYNEQFF
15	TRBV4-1	CASSQGGQPNEKLFF
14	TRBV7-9	CASSLGLGSYEQYF
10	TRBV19	CASGAQGYTF
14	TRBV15	CATSDGEAYNEQFF
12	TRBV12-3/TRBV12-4	CASSLLVYVQYF
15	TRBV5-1	CASSPLGAGKYEQYF
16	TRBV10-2	CASSGATTTSGNTIYF
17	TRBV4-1	CASSHVRAKGSQQPQHF
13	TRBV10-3	CAIKDRDYTEAFF
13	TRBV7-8	CASSLARGREQFF
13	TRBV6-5	CASSPTSRETQYF
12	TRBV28	CASSFSGREQYF
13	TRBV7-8	CASSLLARTEAFF
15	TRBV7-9	CASSPRGGGSYEQYF
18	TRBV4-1	CASSQGLSGRALANEQFF
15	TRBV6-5	CASSYSADRPYEQYF
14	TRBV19	CASTKQGSHQPQHF
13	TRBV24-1	CATSGRLYNEQFF
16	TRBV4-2	CASSQGTSGRAHEQFF
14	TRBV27	CASSPGTANTEAFF
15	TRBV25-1	CASSEPGTANYGYTF
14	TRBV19	CASTPGQGNSPLHF
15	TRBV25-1	CASSHTGTGVYGYTF
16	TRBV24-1	CATSANGQGPYNEQFF
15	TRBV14	CASSRTSGSPGELFF
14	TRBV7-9	CASSLLAGDYEQFF
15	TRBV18	CASSLEVGVGETQYF
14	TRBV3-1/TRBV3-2	CASSQTGGGETQYF